This record covers a single T cell receptor (beta chain). This clonotype was recorded many times. Its antigen specificity is not known. Base qualities are not at hand, and no much larger clone is one base apart. The source of the sample is a study of blood T cells in healthy people across ages (dated by TCRdb to about 2015). For context, the study as a whole: In model experiments, roughly one uniquely barcoded TCR beta cDNA molecule per two T cells was captured by template switching. Donors of different ages were randomly distributed across sequencing lanes to avoid experimental bias. Using the same blood draw, the study looked at two additional independent replicas of 1 million unique cDNA reads for two donors, one aged 18 to 30 and the other aged 80 or older. To track age-related changes in TCR beta repertoire diversity, the study relied on deep sequencing normalized with unique cDNA molecular identifiers. The donors were divided into four age groups: young (average around 15 years), middle-aged (approximately 42), aged (roughly 66) and long-lived (roughly 88).

The library came from 5' RACE. Sequencing used an Illumina HiSeq 2500. The second PCR ran for roughly 7 to 11 cycles and used a J-beta primer mix along with a sample-barcoded 5' primer. Each TCR beta cDNA molecule received a unique molecular identifier from a template-switch 5' adaptor carrying 12 random nucleotides. At least 3 million CDR3-containing paired-end reads were obtained from each sample. First-strand cDNA was synthesized from all RNA with the Mint cDNA synthesis kit, primed by a TRBC-specific oligonucleotide. After uracil-DNA glycosylase treatment, a first 18-cycle PCR used universal primers M1SS and BC2_uni_R on all cDNA. In the authors' own workflow: Each sample was normalized by randomly selecting 1 million high-quality reads, each carrying a distinct molecular identifier. Reads with shared molecular identifiers were discarded instead of being binned into consensus sequences. MiTCR, run with a Q25 quality threshold and the strictest error-elimination algorithm, handled CDR3 identification, clonotype clustering and error correction. Lower-bound total TCR beta diversity was estimated with a nonparametric unseen species model using Euler transformation. TCRdb trimmed the raw reads at Q25, called clones with MiXCR and kept productive beta chains. Rows merge per CDR3 protein into single entries with the most common DNA and genes. The authors' filters were not applied to this entry. The sample profile shows 1 million to 1.2 million distinct CDR3 sequences; approximately 38% of them were found once. The top ten clonotypes cover around 13% of the sample.

Results and caveats for the whole study, not just this receptor: There was a strong correlation between observed TCR beta diversity and the percentage of naive T cells measured by flow cytometry. Observed TCR beta diversity per million T cells fell roughly linearly with age, and a significant reduction was already apparent by age around 44. Because donor CMV infection status was unknown, age-related changes in expanded clonotypes were potentially confounded. Estimates of total diversity based on one million sequenced T cells were considered lower bounds and underestimates. Conclusive comparison of naive and antigen-experienced compartments was prevented by the profiling of bulk unsorted PBMCs. Compared with the aged group, the long-lived group had more naive CD4+ T cells, fewer expanded clones and increased TCR diversity, a pattern suggesting age selection.

V trim: 4 bases; J trim: 6 bases; unmatched bases: 10. Based on the germline V gene, the CDR1 and CDR2 sequences are KGHDR and SFDVKD. From the cysteine up to the phenylalanine, the CDR3 has a length of 16 residues. Of all the DNA, just the CDR3 is kept, 48 bases in frame from base 1. Systemically healthy Caucasian individuals from Russia, some 38 in total and aged 6 to 90 years, were included as donors. Each donor gave ten milliliters of peripheral blood, drawn into EDTA-treated Vacutainer tubes. Ficoll-Paque density-gradient centrifugation was used to isolate PBMCs, with at least 6 million obtained per sample. Total RNA, at least 5 micrograms per sample, was extracted from PBMCs with Trizol reagent. The percentages of naive CD45RAhigh/CD27high T cells were determined by flow cytometry on a PBMC aliquot from every donor.

Sequencing was done on a sample of blood. Recombination linked TRBV24-1 to TRBJ2-1; 8 bases in the junction line up with TRBD2. The TCR comes from a man aged 18-30 years in good health. The nucleotide sequence is given as TGTGCCACCAGTGACACCGCGGGGGGACCTGGCAATGAGCAGTTCTTC. Its protein is CATSDTAGGPGNEQFF.